This TCR beta chain was identified during a study of blood T cell repertoires in COVID-19. Study details: Material from acute and convalescent COVID-19 was sourced from the United States, Italy and Spain. Nucleic acid was either cDNA or gDNA, and it came from T cells, B-cell-depleted T cells, or PBMCs.

Germline-derived CDR1 and CDR2 are MGHRA and YSYEKL. Trimming cost V 0 bases and J 7 bases, with 14 bases left between them. This CDR3 is built from 15 residues. Original data processing: Reference gene primer amplification gave estimated nucleated cell counts. The protocol was immunoSEQ multiplex PCR, while the TCRdb copy is restricted to in-frame clones and leaves out a portion. Clone size and V and J calls were adopted from that table, with D and trimming inferred from the DNA. Here the sample spans 120,000 or so clones, about 83% being singletons. This clone was detected only a few times. The TCR sequence derives from a man aged 80 or over with active or convalescent COVID-19. The chain employs TRBV4-1 and TRBJ2-3; TRBD2 is a possible D gene (5 bases). The sample taken for sequencing was peripheral blood. The CDR3 is CASSQDRRDGNTQYF. CDR3 in DNA: TGCGCCAGCAGCCAAGATAGACGGGATGGTAATACGCAGTATTTT.